Following are 2 T cell receptor beta chains from one sample sequenced in a study of T cell responses to AZD1222 COVID-19 vaccine (dated by TCRdb to about 2021). According to the study, the label for this sample's time point signals: about 28 days (+/-7) after the second vaccine dose. The library came from the immunoSEQ multiplex PCR assay. Not all clones reach the TCRdb copy of this immuneACCESS table, which keeps in-frame sequences only. Checked studies attribute under half of the gap to unresolved V genes and leave the rest unexplained. This sample holds 180,000 or so clones; 80% to 95% were observed only once. Roughly 2% of the sample rests with the top ten. The sample here was peripheral blood, taken 28 days after the second AZD1222 dose. These receptors were collected from an adult who received the AZD1222 COVID-19 vaccine.

The V and J genes are TRBV27 and TRBJ2-3; possibly TRBD2 for D (6 bases). CDR3 size: 14 residues. The V end lost 8 bases, the J end lost 0 bases, and 12 bases lay between the germline ends. The germline V gene encodes CDR1 MNHEY and CDR2 SMNVEV (reference sequence). The DNA of the CDR3 is TGTGCCAGCGGGGACTGCTCTAGCACAGATACGCAGTATTTT. Protein product: CASGDCSSTDTQYF.

J is TRBJ1-5 and V is TRBV21-1. TRBV21-1 is noted as a pseudogene. This CDR3 spans 14 amino acids. CDR3: CASSSRASDQPQHF. CDR3 DNA: TGTGCCAGCAGCAGCCGGGCCTCCGATCAGCCCCAGCATTTT.